This TCR beta chain was captured in a study of T cells after yellow fever vaccination. Overall study results and limits: Booster samples showed a return of most primary-vaccination clones (under 97% CD4, around 88% CD8). Any FACS-sorted repertoire could hold abundant clonotypes that contaminate it from the bulk population.

TCRdb fed the 5' RACE reads into MiXCR, producing one record per CDR3 protein. Here the sample spans a few hundred thousand distinct CDR3 sequences, about 3.5% being singletons. Remarks on this clonotype: Its matching antigen is unknown. This may arise from a read error, as a much more abundant clone is one base away.

The TCR originated in a man between 18 and 35 years old who received the YFV17D yellow fever vaccine. Material: PBMCs, obtained 15 days after the yellow fever booster vaccination.

The CDR3 loop is CASSFGTGTGELFF. In DNA, the CDR3 is TGCGCCAGCAGCTTCGGGACAGGGACCGGGGAGCTGTTTTTT. The chain couples TRBV5-1 to TRBJ2-2; 9 positions match TRBD1. The V and J ends lost 2 bases and 5 bases, in that order; junction bases with no gene match: 1. Germline V CDR1 and CDR2: SGHRS, YFSETQ. The CDR3 consists of 14 residues.